This T cell receptor (beta chain) was sequenced in a study of CD8+ T cells in alopecia areata. General study results and limits: Greater clonality was observed in lesional scalp samples, especially alopecia totalis/universalis, versus normal scalp.

Treatment reported: oral pan-JAK inhibitor, 5-10 mg twice daily. Details on this clone: No antigen is known for it.

Extracted RNA was reverse transcribed, and the resulting cDNA served as sequencing template. Assay used: immunoSEQ multiplex PCR; TCRdb lists only in-frame clones, some missing. In the table there are fewer than 350,000 clones, roughly 60% of which are singletons. The sequenced sample was CD4+ T cells sorted from blood, obtained at week 24, from a patient treated with tofacitinib. This receptor was identified in a human donor with alopecia areata.

The CDR3 bases are TGCAGTGCTACCAATTTGGGGCAGCAGTTCTTC. Encoded protein: CSATNLGQQFF. This rearrangement joins TRBV20-1 to TRBJ2-1; possible D gene TRBD1, 5 bases. With 4 bases removed from V and 11 bases from J, the gap between germline ends came to 12 bases. The germline gives CDR1 DFQATT, CDR2 SNEGSKA (reference sequence). The length of the CDR3 is 11 residues.